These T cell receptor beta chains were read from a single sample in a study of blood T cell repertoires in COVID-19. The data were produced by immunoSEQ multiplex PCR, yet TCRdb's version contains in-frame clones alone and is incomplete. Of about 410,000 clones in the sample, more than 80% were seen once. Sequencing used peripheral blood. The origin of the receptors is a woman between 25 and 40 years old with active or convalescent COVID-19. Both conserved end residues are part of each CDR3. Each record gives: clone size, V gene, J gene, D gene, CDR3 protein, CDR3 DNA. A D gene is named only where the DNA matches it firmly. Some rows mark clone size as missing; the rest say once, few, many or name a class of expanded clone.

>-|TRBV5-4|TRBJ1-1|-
CASSLKTGVDTEAFF
TGTGCCAGCAGCTTAAAAACAGGAGTTGACACTGAAGCTTTCTTT
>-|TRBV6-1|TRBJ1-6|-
CASSEVEGGSPLHF
TGTGCCAGCAGTGAGGTGGAGGGAGGTTCACCCCTCCACTTT
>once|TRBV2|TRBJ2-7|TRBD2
CASSAQRGTYEQYF
TGTGCCAGCAGTGCCCAGCGGGGTACCTACGAGCAGTACTTC
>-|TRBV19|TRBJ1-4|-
CASSITWQGLNEKLFF
TGTGCCAGTAGTATAACATGGCAGGGTCTTAATGAAAAACTGTTTTTT
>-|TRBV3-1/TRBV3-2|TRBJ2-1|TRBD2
CASSPYLAGGLNEQFF
TGTGCCAGCAGCCCGTATCTAGCGGGAGGTCTGAATGAGCAGTTCTTC
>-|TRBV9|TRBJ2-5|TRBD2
CASSVGGGQGRKTQYF
TGTGCCAGCAGCGTAGGGGGAGGGCAGGGTCGAAAGACCCAGTACTTC
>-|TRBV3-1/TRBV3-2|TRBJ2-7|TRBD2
CASSLAGATPYEQYF
TGTGCCAGCAGCCTAGCGGGGGCCACCCCCTACGAGCAGTACTTC
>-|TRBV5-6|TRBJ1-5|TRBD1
CASSEKGARGPQPQHF
TGTGCCAGCAGCGAAAAGGGGGCGCGAGGTCCTCAGCCCCAGCATTTT
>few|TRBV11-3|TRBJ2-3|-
CASSPNDDRPDTQYF
TGTGCCAGCAGCCCAAACGACGACAGGCCAGATACGCAGTATTTT
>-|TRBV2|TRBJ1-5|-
CASKPIVSQAQPQHF
TGTGCCAGCAAACCCATTGTCTCTCAGGCTCAGCCCCAGCATTTT
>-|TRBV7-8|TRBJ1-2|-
CASSSEIGGNYGYTF
TGTGCCAGCAGCTCAGAGATTGGGGGGAACTATGGCTACACCTTC
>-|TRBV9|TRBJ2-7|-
CASSVEGAGSSYEQYF
TGTGCCAGCAGCGTAGAGGGGGCGGGGAGCTCCTACGAGCAGTACTTC
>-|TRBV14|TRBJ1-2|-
CASSQDFSTLSYGYTF
TGTGCCAGCAGCCAAGATTTCTCTACCCTTTCCTACGGCTACACCTTC
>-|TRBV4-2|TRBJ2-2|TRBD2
CASSQIAGDTGELFF
TGTGCCAGCAGCCAAATAGCGGGAGACACCGGGGAGCTGTTTTTT
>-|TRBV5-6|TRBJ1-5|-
CASSFGHSNQPQHF
TGTGCCAGCAGCTTTGGGCATTCCAATCAGCCCCAGCATTTT
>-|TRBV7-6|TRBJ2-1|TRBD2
CASSLGTSSYNEQFF
TGTGCCAGCAGCTTAGGGACTAGCTCCTACAATGAGCAGTTCTTC
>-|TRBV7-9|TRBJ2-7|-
CASSEYRASSYEQYF
TGTGCCAGCAGCGAATACAGGGCGAGCTCCTACGAGCAGTACTTC
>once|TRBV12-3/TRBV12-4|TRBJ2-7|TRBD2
CASSLGTSYEQYF
TGTGCCAGCAGTTTGGGGACTAGCTACGAGCAGTACTTC
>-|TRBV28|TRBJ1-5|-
CASSSPGAQPQHF
TGTGCCAGCAGTTCCCCAGGGGCTCAGCCCCAGCATTTT
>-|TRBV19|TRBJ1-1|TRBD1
CASSKPGQGRTEAFF
TGTGCCAGTAGTAAACCTGGACAGGGGAGAACTGAAGCTTTCTTT
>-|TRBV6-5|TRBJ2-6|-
CASSPGHSGANVLTF
TGTGCCAGCAGCCCGGGTCACTCTGGGGCCAACGTCCTGACTTTC
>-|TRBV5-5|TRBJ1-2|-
CASSQNSGLSDGYTF
TGTGCCAGCAGCCAGAATTCGGGGTTGTCGGATGGCTACACCTTC
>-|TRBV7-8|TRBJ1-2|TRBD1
CASSRTGGANGYTF
TGTGCCAGCAGCCGTACAGGGGGCGCCAATGGCTACACCTTC
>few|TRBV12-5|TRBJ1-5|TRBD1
CASGLKGQNQPQHF
TGTGCTAGTGGTTTGAAGGGACAGAATCAGCCCCAGCATTTT
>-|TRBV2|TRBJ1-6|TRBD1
CASRLASPGQGAGSPLHF
TGTGCCAGCAGACTCGCCTCTCCGGGACAGGGGGCGGGTTCACCCCTCCACTTT
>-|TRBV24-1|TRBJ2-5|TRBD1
CATRACLPDRGFEETQYF
TGTGCCACCAGGGCATGCCTCCCGGACAGGGGTTTTGAAGAGACCCAGTACTTC
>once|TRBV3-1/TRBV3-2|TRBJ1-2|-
CASSIQTGGSLTF
TGTGCCAGCAGCATACAAACGGGAGGATCTCTCACCTTC
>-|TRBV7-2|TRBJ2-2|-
CASSFYQGNTGELFF
TGTGCCAGCAGCTTTTATCAGGGAAACACCGGGGAGCTGTTTTTT
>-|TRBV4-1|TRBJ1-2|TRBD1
CASSQDSQRTGDESYTF
TGCGCCAGCAGCCAAGACTCTCAACGGACAGGTGACGAAAGTTACACCTTC
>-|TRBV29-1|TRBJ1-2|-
CSVYEDGYTF
TGCAGCGTCTATGAGGATGGCTACACCTTC
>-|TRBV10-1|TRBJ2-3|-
CASSGVDDTQYF
TGCGCCAGCAGTGGAGTAGATGATACGCAGTATTTT
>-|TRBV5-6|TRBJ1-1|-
CASSGYRVRNRNTEAFF
TGTGCCTCCTCTGGGTACAGGGTAAGGAATAGGAACACTGAAGCTTTCTTT
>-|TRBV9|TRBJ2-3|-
CASSVGNSRSTDTQYF
TGTGCCAGCAGCGTAGGGAATAGCAGAAGCACAGATACGCAGTATTTT
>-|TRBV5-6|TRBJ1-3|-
CASSSRREGRNTIYF
TGTGCCAGCAGCTCTCGCCGGGAAGGTCGAAACACCATATATTTT
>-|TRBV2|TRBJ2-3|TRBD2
CASRGLAGVADTQYF
TGTGCCAGCAGGGGACTAGCGGGAGTTGCCGATACGCAGTATTTT
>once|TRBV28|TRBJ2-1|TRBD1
CASSSGQGDYNEQFF
TGTGCCAGCAGTTCGGGACAGGGGGATTACAATGAGCAGTTCTTC
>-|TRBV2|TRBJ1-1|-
CASSRKNRDTLNTEAFF
TGTGCCAGCAGTCGTAAAAACCGGGACACTCTGAACACTGAAGCTTTCTTT
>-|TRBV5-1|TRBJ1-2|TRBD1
CASSVTGTGLGYTF
TGCGCCAGCAGCGTAACCGGGACAGGGCTTGGCTACACCTTC
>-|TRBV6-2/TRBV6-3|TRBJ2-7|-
CASSFSGDGEQYF
TGTGCCAGCAGTTTTTCGGGTGATGGCGAGCAGTACTTC
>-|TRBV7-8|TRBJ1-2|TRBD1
CASSTTGAYGYTF
TGTGCCAGCAGCACCACAGGGGCCTATGGCTACACCTTC
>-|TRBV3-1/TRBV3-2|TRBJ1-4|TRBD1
CASSQTAGTGGEKLFF
TGTGCCAGCAGCCAAACCGCCGGGACAGGGGGCGAAAAACTGTTTTTT
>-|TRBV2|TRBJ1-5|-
CASSEYQNQPQHF
TGTGCCAGCAGTGAATATCAGAATCAGCCCCAGCATTTT
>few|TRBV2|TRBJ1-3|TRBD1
CASSRGPGTGAIYF
TGTGCCAGCAGTCGCGGTCCCGGGACAGGGGCCATATATTTT
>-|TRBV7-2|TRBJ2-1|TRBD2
CASSLGLAGVNEQFF
TGTGCCAGCAGCCTGGGACTAGCGGGAGTCAATGAGCAGTTCTTC
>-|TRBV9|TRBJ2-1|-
CASSVGTRTYNEQFF
TGTGCCAGCAGCGTCGGGACTCGAACCTACAATGAGCAGTTCTTC
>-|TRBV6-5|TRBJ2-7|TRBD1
CASTDRAVEQYF
TGTGCCAGCACGGACAGGGCGGTCGAGCAGTACTTC
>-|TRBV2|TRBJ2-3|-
CASSDPGGGPDTQYF
TGTGCCAGCAGTGACCCTGGGGGGGGCCCAGATACGCAGTATTTT
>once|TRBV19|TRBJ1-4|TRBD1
CASNLGGTGEKLFF
TGTGCCAGTAATCTTGGGGGGACAGGTGAAAAACTGTTTTTT
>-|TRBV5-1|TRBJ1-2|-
CASSSDTPNYGYTF
TGCGCCAGCAGCTCGGACACTCCTAACTATGGCTACACCTTC
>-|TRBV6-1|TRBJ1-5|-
CASSESGSNQPQHF
TGTGCCAGCAGTGAATCAGGATCCAATCAGCCCCAGCATTTT
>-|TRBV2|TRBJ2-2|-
CASSDLASGELFF
TGTGCCAGCAGTGACCTAGCGTCCGGGGAGCTGTTTTTT
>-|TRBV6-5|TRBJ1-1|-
CASRASNTEAFF
TGTGCCAGCAGGGCATCGAACACTGAAGCTTTCTTT
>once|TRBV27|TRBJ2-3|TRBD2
CASSLKRGRTDTQYF
TGTGCCAGCAGTTTAAAGCGGGGTCGCACAGATACGCAGTATTTT
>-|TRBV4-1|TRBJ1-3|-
CATATVSGNTIYF
TGCGCCACCGCCACGGTCTCTGGAAACACCATATATTTT
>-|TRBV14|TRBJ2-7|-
CASSQGRLLRSATEQYF
TGTGCCAGCAGCCAAGGGAGATTACTGAGGTCCGCTACCGAGCAGTACTTC
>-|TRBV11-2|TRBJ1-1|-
CASSLESSGHVEAFF
TGTGCCAGCAGCTTAGAAAGCTCAGGGCACGTTGAAGCTTTCTTT